The TCR beta chain described here comes from a study of chemoradiotherapy in HPV16-positive cancers. This table comes from immunoSEQ multiplex PCR, and its TCRdb copy is limited to in-frame clones, with some not included. Seen here are some 7,200 clones, roughly 88% observed once, and the top ten hold roughly 3.7%. Deletions cut 4 bases from V and 0 bases from J, with 15 bases between. Germline V lookup: CDR1 MNHEY, CDR2 SVGAGI. CDR3 length: 16 amino acids. This sequence was found in a human donor with HPV-associated anogenital cancer. The sequences come from tumor tissue, collected from a patient who underwent chemoradiotherapy. The chain couples TRBV6-5 to TRBJ1-1, with D perhaps matching TRBD1 (6 bases). The CDR3 protein is CASSWGMGGMNTEAFF. CDR3 in DNA: TGTGCCAGCAGTTGGGGGATGGGGGGCATGAACACTGAAGCTTTCTTT.